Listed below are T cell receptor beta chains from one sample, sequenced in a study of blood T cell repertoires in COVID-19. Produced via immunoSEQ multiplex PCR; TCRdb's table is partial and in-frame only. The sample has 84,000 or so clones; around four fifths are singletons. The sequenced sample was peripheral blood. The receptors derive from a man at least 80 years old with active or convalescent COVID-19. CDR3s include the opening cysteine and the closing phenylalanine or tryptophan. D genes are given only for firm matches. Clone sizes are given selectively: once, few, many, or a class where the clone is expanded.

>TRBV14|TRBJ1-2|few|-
CASSPAGGANYGYTF
TGTGCCAGCAGCCCTGCGGGGGGGGCTAACTATGGCTACACCTTC
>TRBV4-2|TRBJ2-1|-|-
CASSQGRDEQFF
TGTGCCAGCAGCCAAGGTCGGGATGAGCAGTTCTTC
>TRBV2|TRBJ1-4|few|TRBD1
CASSKTGSGTTNEKLFF
TGTGCCAGCAGTAAGACAGGGAGTGGCACAACTAATGAAAAACTGTTTTTT
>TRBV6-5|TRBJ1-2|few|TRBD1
CASSKQGGDYGYTF
TGTGCCAGCAGTAAACAGGGGGGAGACTATGGCTACACCTTC
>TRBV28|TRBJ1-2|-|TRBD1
CASSQNPGQGYGYTF
TGTGCCAGCAGCCAGAATCCGGGACAGGGCTATGGCTACACCTTC
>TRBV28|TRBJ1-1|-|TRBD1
CASSLLTGGGWSAFF
TGTGCCAGCAGTTTACTTACAGGGGGCGGGTGGTCGGCTTTCTTT
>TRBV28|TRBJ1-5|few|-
CASSTSRGGLDQPQHF
TGTGCCAGCAGTACCTCTCGGGGGGGGCTGGATCAGCCCCAGCATTTT
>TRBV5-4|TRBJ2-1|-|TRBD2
CASTVRGTSGGFYSYNEQFF
TGTGCCAGCACCGTGCGGGGGACTAGCGGGGGGTTTTACTCCTACAATGAGCAGTTCTTC
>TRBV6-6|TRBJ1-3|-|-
CASESYSGNTIYF
TGTGCCAGTGAGAGTTACTCTGGAAACACCATATATTTT
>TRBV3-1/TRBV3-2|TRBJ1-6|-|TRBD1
CASSRTGQGDSPLHF
TGTGCCAGCAGCCGAACCGGACAGGGTGATTCACCCCTCCACTTT
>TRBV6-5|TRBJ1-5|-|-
CASSRGSNQPQHF
TGTGCCAGCAGCAGGGGCTCCAATCAGCCCCAGCATTTT
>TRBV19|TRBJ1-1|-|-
CASSIELAGAEAFF
TGTGCCAGTAGTATTGAACTGGCAGGGGCTGAAGCTTTCTTT
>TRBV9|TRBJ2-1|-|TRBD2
CASSVDRLAEPQEQFF
TGTGCCAGCAGCGTAGATCGACTAGCGGAGCCCCAGGAGCAGTTCTTC
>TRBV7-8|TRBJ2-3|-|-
CASSGGVLNTQYF
TGTGCCAGCAGCGGCGGGGTTCTGAATACGCAGTATTTT